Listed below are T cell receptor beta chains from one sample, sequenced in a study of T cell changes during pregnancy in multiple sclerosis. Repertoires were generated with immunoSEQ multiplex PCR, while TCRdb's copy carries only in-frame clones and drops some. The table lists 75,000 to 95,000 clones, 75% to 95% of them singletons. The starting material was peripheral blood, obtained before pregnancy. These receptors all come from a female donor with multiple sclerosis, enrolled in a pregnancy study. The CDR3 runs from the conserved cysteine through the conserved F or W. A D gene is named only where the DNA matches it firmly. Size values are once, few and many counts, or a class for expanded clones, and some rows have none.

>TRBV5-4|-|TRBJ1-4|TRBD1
TGTGCCAGCAGCCCCCAACAGGGGGCTAATGAAAAACTGTTTTTT
CASSPQQGANEKLFF
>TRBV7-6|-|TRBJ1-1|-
TGTGCCAGCAGCCAGACCTCGGGAGAAACTGAAGCTTTCTTT
CASSQTSGETEAFF
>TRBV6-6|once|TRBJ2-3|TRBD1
TGTGCCAGCAGTCCCAAGGGGGCAGGGAGCACAGATACGCAGTATTTT
CASSPKGAGSTDTQYF
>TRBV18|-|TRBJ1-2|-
TGTGCCAGCTCTCTTCCCGGGACATATGGCTACACCTTC
CASSLPGTYGYTF
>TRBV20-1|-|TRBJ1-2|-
TGCAGTGCCGCGTCTCCCCTGGGCTACACCTTC
CSAASPLGYTF
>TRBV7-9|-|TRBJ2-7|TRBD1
TGTGCCAGCAGGCAGACAGGGCTATACGAGCAGTACTTC
CASRQTGLYEQYF
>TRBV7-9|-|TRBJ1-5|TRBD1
TGTGCCAGCAGCCCAGGGGGCGGACAGCCCCAGCATTTT
CASSPGGGQPQHF
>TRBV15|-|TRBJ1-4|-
TGTGCCACCAGGGGGGGAAGCTCTCAAAATGAAAAACTGTTTTTT
CATRGGSSQNEKLFF
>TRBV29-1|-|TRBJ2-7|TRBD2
TGCAGCGTCGGGGGCGGGAGGGAGGGCGAGCAGTACTTC
CSVGGGREGEQYF
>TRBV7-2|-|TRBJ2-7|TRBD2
TGTGCCAGCAGCCCCGTAGCGGGTAACTACGAGCAGTACTTC
CASSPVAGNYEQYF
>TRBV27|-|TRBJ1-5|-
TGTGCCAGCAGTTCAAACGGTCAGCCCCAGCATTTT
CASSSNGQPQHF
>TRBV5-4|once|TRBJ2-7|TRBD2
TGTGCCAGCAGCAAGGGACTAGCGGGGCGGTACGAGCAGTACTTC
CASSKGLAGRYEQYF
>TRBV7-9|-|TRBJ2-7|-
TGTGCCAGCAGCTTAGTACACTACGAGCAGTACTTC
CASSLVHYEQYF
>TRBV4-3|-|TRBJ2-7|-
TGCGCCAGCAGCCAAGAAGCAGGGCTAACCTACGAGCAGTACTTC
CASSQEAGLTYEQYF
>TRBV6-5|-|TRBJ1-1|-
TGTGCCAGCAGTTACTCCGGGAAAGCTTTCTTT
CASSYSGKAFF
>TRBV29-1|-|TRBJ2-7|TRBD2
TGCAGCGTTGAGGCCCAAGCGGGAGGGCCCGAGCAGTACTTC
CSVEAQAGGPEQYF
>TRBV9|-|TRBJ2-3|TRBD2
TGTGCCAGCAGCAGCGGGGGGCGGGAAAATACGCAGTATTTT
CASSSGGRENTQYF
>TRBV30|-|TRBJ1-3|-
TGTGCCATTAGCGGGGGGTCAGACACCATATATTTT
CAISGGSDTIYF
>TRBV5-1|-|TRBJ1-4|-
TGCGCCAGCAGCTTGGGAGAGGGCGGTACCGAAAAACTGTTTTTT
CASSLGEGGTEKLFF
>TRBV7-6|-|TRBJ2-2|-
TGTGCCAGCAGCTCCCTGATCATAGGGGACACCGGGGAGCTGTTTTTT
CASSSLIIGDTGELFF
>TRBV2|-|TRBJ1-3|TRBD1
TGTGCCAGCAGTGAAGGGACAGGGGACAGAGGAAACACCATATATTTT
CASSEGTGDRGNTIYF
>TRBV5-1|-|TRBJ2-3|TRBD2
TGCGCCAGCAGCCTGACTAGCGGGGGGGGAGATACGCAGTATTTT
CASSLTSGGGDTQYF
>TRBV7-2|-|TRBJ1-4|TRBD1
TGTGCCAGCAGCTTAGCGAAACCGGGACAGGCTGAAGAAAAACTGTTTTTT
CASSLAKPGQAEEKLFF
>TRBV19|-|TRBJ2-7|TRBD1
TGTGCCAGTAGCCCCGACAGGGAAAATGTCTACGAGCAGTACTTC
CASSPDRENVYEQYF
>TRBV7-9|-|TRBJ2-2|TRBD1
TGTGCCAGCAGCTATACAGGGGGCAACACCGGGGAGCTGTTTTTT
CASSYTGGNTGELFF
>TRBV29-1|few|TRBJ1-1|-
TGCAGCGTTGTCGACAGGACTGAAGCTTTCTTT
CSVVDRTEAFF
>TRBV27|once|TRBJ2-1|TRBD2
TGTGCCAGCTGTACTAGCGGGACACACAATGAGCAGTTCTTC
CASCTSGTHNEQFF
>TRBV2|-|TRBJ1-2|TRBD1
TGTGCCAGCAGTCGGGACAGGGTCGTTGACGGCTACACCTTC
CASSRDRVVDGYTF
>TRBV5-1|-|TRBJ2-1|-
TGCGCCAGCAGCTTGGAGGGGGATGAGCAGTTCTTC
CASSLEGDEQFF
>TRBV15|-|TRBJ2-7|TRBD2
TGTGCCACCAGCAGAGGACTAGCCGCCTCCTACGAGCAGTACTTC
CATSRGLAASYEQYF